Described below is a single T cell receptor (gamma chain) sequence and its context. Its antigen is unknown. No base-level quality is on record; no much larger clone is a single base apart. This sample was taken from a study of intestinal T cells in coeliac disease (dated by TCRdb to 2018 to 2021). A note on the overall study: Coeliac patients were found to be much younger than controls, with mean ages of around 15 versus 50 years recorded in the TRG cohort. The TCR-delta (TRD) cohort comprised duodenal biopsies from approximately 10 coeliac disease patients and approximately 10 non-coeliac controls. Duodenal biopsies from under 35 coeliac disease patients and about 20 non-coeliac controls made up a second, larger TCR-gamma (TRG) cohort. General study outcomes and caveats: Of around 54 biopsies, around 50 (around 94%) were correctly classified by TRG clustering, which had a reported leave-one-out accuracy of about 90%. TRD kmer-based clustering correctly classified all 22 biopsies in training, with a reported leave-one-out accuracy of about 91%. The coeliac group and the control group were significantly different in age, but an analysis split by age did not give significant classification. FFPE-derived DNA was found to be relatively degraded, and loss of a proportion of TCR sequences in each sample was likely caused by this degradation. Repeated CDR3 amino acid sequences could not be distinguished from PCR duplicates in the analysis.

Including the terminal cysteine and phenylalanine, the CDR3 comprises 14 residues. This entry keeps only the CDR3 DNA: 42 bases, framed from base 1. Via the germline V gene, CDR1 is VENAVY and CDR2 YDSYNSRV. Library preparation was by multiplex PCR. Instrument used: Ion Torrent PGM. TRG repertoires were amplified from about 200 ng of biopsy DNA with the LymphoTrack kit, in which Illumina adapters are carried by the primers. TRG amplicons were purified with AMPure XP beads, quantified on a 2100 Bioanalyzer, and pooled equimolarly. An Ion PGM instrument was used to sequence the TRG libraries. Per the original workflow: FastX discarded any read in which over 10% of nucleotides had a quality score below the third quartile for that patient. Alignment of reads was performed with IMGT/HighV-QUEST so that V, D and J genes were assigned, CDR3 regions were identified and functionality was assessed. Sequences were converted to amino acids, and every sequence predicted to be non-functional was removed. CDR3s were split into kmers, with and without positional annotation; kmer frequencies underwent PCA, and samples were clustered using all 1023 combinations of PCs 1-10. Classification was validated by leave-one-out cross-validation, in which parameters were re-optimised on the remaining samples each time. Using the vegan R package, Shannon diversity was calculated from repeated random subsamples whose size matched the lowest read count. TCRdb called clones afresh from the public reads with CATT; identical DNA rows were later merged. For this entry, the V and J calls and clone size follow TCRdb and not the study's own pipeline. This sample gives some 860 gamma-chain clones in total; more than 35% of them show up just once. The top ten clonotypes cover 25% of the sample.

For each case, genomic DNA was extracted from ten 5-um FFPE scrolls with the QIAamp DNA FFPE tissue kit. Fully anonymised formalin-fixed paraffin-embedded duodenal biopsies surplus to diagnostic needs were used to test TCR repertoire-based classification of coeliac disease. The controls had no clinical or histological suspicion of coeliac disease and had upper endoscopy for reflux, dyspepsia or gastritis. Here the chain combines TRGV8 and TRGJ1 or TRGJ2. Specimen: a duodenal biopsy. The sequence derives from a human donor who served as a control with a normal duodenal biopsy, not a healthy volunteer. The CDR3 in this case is CAPGIGSYYYKKLF. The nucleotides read TGTGCACCTGGGATCGGATCATATTATTATAAGAAACTCTTT.